This record covers a single T cell receptor (beta chain). Its specificity is unknown. This sample was taken from a study of shared clonotypes between healthy human individuals. Study-wide results and limits: Naive subsets usually exceeded memory subsets in estimated richness. Unshared clonotypes carried lower generation probabilities than those common to all four donors. Sampling covered nothing but blood. Tissue TCR repertoires likely differ from those found in blood.

The V segment lost 7 bases and the J segment 5 bases; nucleotides outside the gene matches: 10. The CDR3 contains 15 residues. From germline, CDR1 is MNHEY and CDR2 SMNVEV (reference sequence). Profiled with immunoSEQ multiplex PCR; TCRdb holds only in-frame clones, not every one. The sample lists nearly 1,000,000 clones; 70% to 85% were seen once. Naive CD45RA+ and memory CD45RA-negative subsets were split from CD4+ cells. Sequencing input: memory CD4+ T cells sorted from blood. The subset is: CD45RA-negative fraction. This sequence was found in a man between 18 and 29 years old in good health. The chain recombines TRBV27 with TRBJ2-2, with 7 bases lining up with TRBD2. The CDR3 region is CASTPLGGGTGELFF. CDR3 DNA: TGTGCCAGCACCCCCCTGGGGGGAGGGACCGGGGAGCTGTTTTTT.